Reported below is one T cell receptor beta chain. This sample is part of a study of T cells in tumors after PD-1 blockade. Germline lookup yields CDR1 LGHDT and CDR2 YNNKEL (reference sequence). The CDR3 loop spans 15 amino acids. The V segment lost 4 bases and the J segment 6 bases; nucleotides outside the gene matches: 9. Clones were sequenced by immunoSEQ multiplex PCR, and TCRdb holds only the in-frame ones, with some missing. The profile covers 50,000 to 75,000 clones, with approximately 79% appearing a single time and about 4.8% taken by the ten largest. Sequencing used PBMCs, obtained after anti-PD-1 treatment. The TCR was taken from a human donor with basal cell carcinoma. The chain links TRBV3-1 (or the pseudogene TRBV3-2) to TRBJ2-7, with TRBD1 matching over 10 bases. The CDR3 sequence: CASSRLPGQGTEQYF. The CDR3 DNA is TGTGCCAGCAGCCGCCTACCGGGACAGGGGACCGAGCAGTACTTC.